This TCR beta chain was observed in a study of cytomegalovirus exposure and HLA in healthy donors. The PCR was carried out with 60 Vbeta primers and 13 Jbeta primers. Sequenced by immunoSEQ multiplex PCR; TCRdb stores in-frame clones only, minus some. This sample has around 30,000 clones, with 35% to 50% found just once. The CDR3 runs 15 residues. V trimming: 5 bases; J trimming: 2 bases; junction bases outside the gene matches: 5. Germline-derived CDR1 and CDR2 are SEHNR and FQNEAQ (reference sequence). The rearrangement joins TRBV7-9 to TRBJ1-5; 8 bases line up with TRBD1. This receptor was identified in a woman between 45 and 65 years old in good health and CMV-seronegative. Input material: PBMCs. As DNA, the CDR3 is TGTGCCAGCAGCGAGGACAGGGTCGGCAATCAGCCCCAGCATTTT. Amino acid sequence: CASSEDRVGNQPQHF.